This TCR beta chain was found in a study of control samples from healthy donors and cancer patients. V was clipped by 2 bases and J by 16 bases; unmatched bases: 10. CDR3 length: 13 amino acids. Looked up from germline, CDR1 is LGHDT and CDR2 is YNNKEL (reference sequence). TCRdb's copy holds only in-frame clones and misses some; the assay was immunoSEQ multiplex PCR. This sample's table reports 150,000 to 200,000 clones. The TCR originated in a woman in her twenties or thirties in good health. Sequenced: blood. The chain couples TRBV3-1 (or the pseudogene TRBV3-2) to TRBJ1-5, with 8 bases identical to TRBD1. The CDR3 region is CASSQPGGGNPHF. The CDR3, as DNA: TGTGCCAGCAGCCAACCAGGGGGCGGGAATCCCCATTTT.